The present T cell receptor (beta chain) was sequenced within a study of graft-versus-host responses after intestinal transplantation listed by TCRdb under 2021. Background on the whole study: The transplants that recipients got were multivisceral, liver-intestinal, or isolated intestinal. Anti-thymocyte globulin induction was given to all recipients, followed by maintenance tacrolimus and steroids for 3 to 4 years. Graft-versus-host and host-versus-graft alloreactive T cell clones were tracked in the graft, circulation and bone marrow after intestinal transplantation using bulk TCR-beta CDR3 sequencing. To identify alloreactive clones, pre-transplant mixed lymphocyte reaction products were sequenced and then compared with unstimulated pre-transplant donor and recipient T cells. Of the roughly 25 intestinal transplant recipients enrolled in the cohort, one of whom was a retransplant, a few patients without pretransplant specimens were excluded. A peak of at least 4% donor T cells among recipient peripheral blood mononuclear cells was the definition used for donor T cell macrochimerism. Samples from three later patients were sequenced in-house on an Illumina MiSeq with MiXCR processing rather than by the commercial service.

Per the publication, the time point label means: cells obtained before transplantation from donor or recipient. CD3+CD4+ and CD3+CD8+ populations were FACS-sorted from unstimulated pre-transplant donor and recipient cells taken from spleen or lymph nodes. Via the germline V gene, CDR1 is SGDLS and CDR2 YYNGEE. The CDR3 runs 16 residues from the cysteine to the phenylalanine. The sequence is cut down to CDR3 DNA, 48 bases in frame from base 1. Between the V and J ends, shortened by 4 bases and 0 bases respectively, the junction contains 16 bases. Overall results and qualifications from the work: The relatively low number and heterogeneity of intestinal transplant patients limited the conclusions. In the allografts of patients with donor T cell macrochimerism, GvH to HvG T cell clonal ratios were high. GvH clones were detected in recipient bone marrow, and some appeared earlier in ileal mucosa or blood, consistent with an intestinal mucosal origin. Early after transplant, peak levels of circulating GvH clones were found to be associated with declines in HvG clones.

On this clone: What this receptor recognizes is not known. Base quality data are lacking; no much larger clone is found one base away.

Library construction relied on the immunoSEQ multiplex PCR assay. In most patients, genomic DNA was isolated using the Qiagen DNeasy Blood and Tissue Kit and sent frozen to Adaptive Biotechnologies for TCR sequencing. High-throughput TCR-beta CDR3 sequencing of genomic DNA from most patients was performed by Adaptive Biotechnologies. Per the authors' processing: Adaptive's ImmunoSEQ software was the source of the TCR sequencing data for roughly 19 patients, while three other patients were processed with MiXCR and VDJtools. To correct CD4 versus CD8 sorting errors, sequences present in both subsets at a frequency ratio below 5:1 were removed. Because the origin of CDR3 nucleotide sequences shared between donor and recipient could not be assigned, those sequences were removed. To count as alloreactive, a clone needed at least 2-fold expansion over unstimulated cells and a minimum CFSE-low frequency of 0.002% (template counts) or 0.001% (read counts). Clones detected in sequenced pre-transplant spleen, lymph node, or MLR CFSE-low populations of the donor or recipient were defined as mappable. Cumulative frequency of alloreactive clones was calculated as a percentage of all sequences weighted by copy number. The clones in this table, taken by TCRdb from immuneACCESS, are in-frame only. Not every clone is retained; where verified, under half of the shortfall comes from an unresolved V gene, and the cause of the rest is unknown. V, J and clone size derive from that table, while D and trimming were established from the DNA sequence. For this sample there are tens of thousands of clones; 90% appear just once. The ten largest account for 1.3% of the sample.

Recombination connected TRBV9 to TRBJ1-2, with no confident D gene call. This specimen was unstimulated CD8+ T cells sorted from spleen or lymph node cells, taken before intestinal transplant. This receptor was obtained from a human donor who received an intestinal transplant. This receptor carries the CDR3 CASSPLTTLANYGYTF. Here is the DNA: TGTGCCAGCAGCCCCCTAACGACGCTAGCTAACTATGGCTACACCTTC.